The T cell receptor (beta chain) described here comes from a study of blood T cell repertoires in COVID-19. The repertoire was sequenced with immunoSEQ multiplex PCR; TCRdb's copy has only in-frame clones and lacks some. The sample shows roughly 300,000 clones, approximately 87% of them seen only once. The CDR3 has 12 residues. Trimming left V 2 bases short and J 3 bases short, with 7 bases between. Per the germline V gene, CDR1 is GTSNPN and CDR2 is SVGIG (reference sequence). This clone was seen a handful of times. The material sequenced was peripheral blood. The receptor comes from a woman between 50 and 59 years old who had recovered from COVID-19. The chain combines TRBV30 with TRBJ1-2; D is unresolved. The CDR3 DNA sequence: TGTGCCTGGAGTTCACAAGACTATGGCTACACCTTC. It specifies CAWSSQDYGYTF. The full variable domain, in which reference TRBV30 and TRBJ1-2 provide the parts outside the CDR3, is SQTIHQWPATLVQPVGSPLSLECTVEGTSNPNLYWYRQAAGRGLQLLFYSVGIGQISSEVPQNLSASRPQDRQFILSSKKLLLSDSGFYLCAWSSQDYGYTFGSGTRLTVV.